This TCR beta chain was identified during a study of cytotoxic CD8 clonotypes in ibrutinib-treated CLL. The CDR3 covers 15 residues. With 2 bases removed from V and 2 bases from J, the gap between germline ends came to 12 bases. Germline V gene sequence: CDR1 LNHDA, CDR2 SQIVND (reference sequence). Investigators sourced about 2 micrograms of genomic DNA from cryopreserved PBMCs for TCR beta libraries. Clones were read by immunoSEQ multiplex PCR, and TCRdb kept only the in-frame ones, dropping some. The profile shows about 50,000 clones, roughly 80% of them singletons. This TCR was recovered from a human donor with chronic lymphocytic leukemia. The chain links TRBV19 to TRBJ1-2; TRBD1 might be the D (6 bases). This material consisted of PBMCs, taken after 24 months of ibrutinib treatment. Here the CDR3 DNA reads TGTGCCAGTAGTATATCGGGACAAGAAAACTATGGCTACACCTTC. This sequence encodes CASSISGQENYGYTF. The full variable domain, its missing parts supplied by reference TRBV19 and TRBJ1-2, is DGGITQSPKYLFRKEGQNVTLSCEQNLNHDAMYWYRQDPGQGLRLIYYSQIVNDFQKGDIAEGYSVSREKKESFPLTVTSAQKNPTAFYLCASSISGQENYGYTFGSGTRLTVV.